This is a list of T cell receptor beta chains from one sample in a study of cytomegalovirus exposure and HLA in healthy donors. TCRdb keeps only in-frame clones here, not all; method: immunoSEQ multiplex PCR. The data hold a few hundred thousand clones, with nearly 95% observed a single time. The sequenced material came from PBMCs. The source is a girl between 2 and 10 years old in good health and CMV-seronegative. The CDR3 runs from the conserved cysteine through the conserved F or W. A D gene is named only where the DNA matches it firmly. Clone size is stated in some rows and not others, as once, few, many or a class when expanded.

v_call,clone_size,d_call,cdr3_aa
TRBV9,NA,TRBD2,CAVRTSGGNEQFF
TRBV9,NA,NA,CASSVQAYLTGELFF
TRBV5-4,NA,TRBD2,CASSPIAGESYEQYF
TRBV7-9,NA,NA,CASSLAGGIQYF
TRBV5-1,NA,TRBD2,CASRLAGGTTGAKQETQYF
TRBV27,NA,TRBD1,CASKSYRGHEQYF
TRBV11-2,once,NA,CASSPGPPDRPNTEAFF
TRBV7-2,once,TRBD1,CASSPGQGGNTIYF
TRBV5-1,NA,TRBD1,CASSPWTGAALLAKNIQYF
TRBV27,NA,NA,CASSYSPNYGYTF
TRBV7-2,NA,NA,CASSPTIFAPQETQYF
TRBV7-8,NA,NA,CASSFTGDRNTIYF
TRBV4-2,NA,TRBD1,CASSQDRPVQGGSPLHF
TRBV11-2,NA,NA,CASSFGQGTYEQYF
TRBV6-1,NA,NA,CASSEISYEQYF
TRBV28,NA,TRBD1,CASRGMFSGGEAFF
TRBV13,NA,NA,CASSPVLAAGELFF